Shown below are 15 T cell receptor beta chains from a single sample sequenced in a study of blood T cell repertoires in COVID-19. Measured with immunoSEQ multiplex PCR; TCRdb has only the in-frame clones, and not every one. Among over 150,000 clones listed, approximately 82% were seen once. Sequencing was done on a sample of PBMCs or T cells enriched from blood (not recorded which). The receptor set was obtained from a woman in her forties or fifties who had recovered from COVID-19.

The CDR3 region has the DNA TGTGCCAGCAGACAGGGGGTACTTCAGCCCCAGCATTTT. This translates into CASRQGVLQPQHF. The chain recombines TRBV19 with TRBJ1-5, with 9 bases that match TRBD1. In germline, CDR1 is LNHDA, CDR2 SQIVND (reference sequence). The CDR3 has 13 amino acids. J was trimmed by 6 bases and V by 9 bases; bases with no gene match: 6.

This clone was picked up one time. The chain has TRBV24-1 and TRBJ2-7; 7 nucleotides line up with TRBD2. Trimming took 6 bases from V and 0 from J; bases not matched to a gene: 7. Looked up from germline, CDR1 is KGHDR and CDR2 is SFDVKD. There are 15 residues in the CDR3. Here the CDR3 DNA reads TGTGCCACCAGTCTTAGCGGGTCGAGCTCCTACGAGCAGTACTTC. It translates to CATSLSGSSSYEQYF.

This clone is judged medium-sized. The rearrangement joins TRBV5-1 to TRBJ2-7; 9 bases align to TRBD1. Germline CDR1 and CDR2: SGHRS and YFSETQ. This CDR3 is built from 15 residues. The junction had 8 bases not matched to a gene; V was cut back by 3 bases and J by 4 bases. CDR3 bases: TGCGCCAGCAGCTCGGGACAGGGTAGGATTTACGAGCAGTACTTC. It is translated as CASSSGQGRIYEQYF.

The V call is TRBV10-3, the J call TRBJ2-1, with a tentative D call TRBD2 (6 bases). Between the trimmed V and J ends, which lost 4 bases and 0 bases, there was a span of 10 bases. Germline-derived CDR1 and CDR2 are ENHRY and SYGVKD. The CDR3 contains 15 residues. CDR3 nucleotides: TGTGCCATCAGTGGGACTACTAGCTCCTACAATGAGCAGTTCTTC. Its protein is CAISGTTSSYNEQFF.

This chain uses TRBV28 with TRBJ1-5, with 7 positions matching TRBD1. The germline V gene encodes CDR1 MDHEN and CDR2 SYDVKM. V lost 6 bases, J lost 3 bases, and 2 bases stayed unmatched. The CDR3 spans 13 residues. CDR3 in DNA: TGTGCCAGCAGGGGACAGTACAATCAGCCCCAGCATTTT. This encodes CASRGQYNQPQHF.

On this clone: This may arise from a read error, as a much more abundant clone is one base away. This chain joins TRBV10-2 and TRBJ1-1; a weak D match, TRBD1 (5 bases). Between the trimmed V and J ends, which lost 4 bases and 0 bases, there was a span of 6 bases. The CDR3 loop spans 13 amino acids. Germline assignment: CDR1 WSHSY and CDR2 SAAADI. Here the CDR3 DNA reads TGCGCCAGCAGTGGACAGATGAACACTGAAGCTTTCTTT. It codes for CASSGQMNTEAFF.

The V and J genes are TRBV5-1 and TRBJ2-2; 8 bases are shared with TRBD1. Losses at the gene ends were 4 bases for V and 5 bases for J; bases not matched to a gene: 10. The V gene's germline CDR1 is SGHRS and CDR2 YFSETQ. The CDR3 consists of 16 residues. CDR3 bases: TGCGCCAGCAGCGGGGGCGGGACAGGCCCAACCGGGGAGCTGTTTTTT. Protein: CASSGGGTGPTGELFF.

The chain links TRBV30 to TRBJ2-7; 8 nucleotides match TRBD2. Germline-derived CDR1 and CDR2 are GTSNPN and SVGIG (reference sequence). V was pared by 5 bases and J by 2 bases, with 8 bases of the junction left unmatched. The CDR3 is 14 amino acids. CDR3 residues: CAWALRRGAYEQYF. CDR3 nucleotides: TGTGCCTGGGCCCTTAGGCGGGGGGCCTACGAGCAGTACTTC.

The chain has TRBV19 and TRBJ1-1; D ambiguous. V was shortened by 5 bases and J by 1 base, with 14 bases between the two germline ends. The CDR3 loop spans 15 amino acids. Germline V CDR1 and CDR2: LNHDA, SQIVND (reference sequence). For the CDR3, the DNA is TGTGCCAGTAGTCCTCTATGGAGTCAGAACACTGAAGCTTTCTTT. Translating it yields CASSPLWSQNTEAFF. The full variable domain, completed using reference TRBV19 and TRBJ1-1, is DGGITQSPKYLFRKEGQNVTLSCEQNLNHDAMYWYRQDPGQGLRLIYYSQIVNDFQKGDIAEGYSVSREKKESFPLTVTSAQKNPTAFYLCASSPLWSQNTEAFFGQGTRLTVV.

The chain combines TRBV5-1 with TRBJ2-3, with no clear D. The CDR3 loop spans 15 amino acids. From germline, CDR1 is SGHRS and CDR2 YFSETQ. Trimming removed 3 bases from V and 2 bases from J, with 13 bases in between. The CDR3 bases are TGCGCCAGCAGCTCCCGGGTCAGAGACACAGATACGCAGTATTTT. It codes for CASSSRVRDTDTQYF.

The chain is built from TRBV5-1 and TRBJ2-5; possible D gene TRBD1, 6 bases. Germline assignment: CDR1 SGHRS and CDR2 YFSETQ. There are 15 residues in the CDR3. Trimming pared 0 bases from V and 1 base from J, leaving 10 bases between. This CDR3 reads CASSLDTGIQETQYF. The CDR3 nucleotides read TGCGCCAGCAGCTTGGACACAGGGATCCAAGAGACCCAGTACTTC.

This clone was found a few times. The rearrangement links TRBV5-1 to TRBJ1-4, with 7 bases matching TRBD1. Losses at the gene ends were 5 bases for V and 8 bases for J; bases not matched to a gene: 9. Germline V gene lookup returns CDR1 SGHRS and CDR2 YFSETQ. The CDR3 is 14 amino acids. CDR3 sequence: CASSFQGGQEKLFF. CDR3 DNA: TGCGCCAGCAGTTTTCAGGGGGGTCAGGAAAAACTGTTTTTT.

The chain combines TRBV12-3 or TRBV12-4 with TRBJ1-1, with D unresolved. CDR3 length equals 13 residues. With 1 base removed from V and 0 bases from J, the gap between germline ends came to 3 bases. This chain's CDR3 is CASSLDMNTEAFF. Written as DNA, the CDR3 is TGTGCCAGCAGTTTAGATATGAACACTGAAGCTTTCTTT.

The chain links TRBV28 to TRBJ1-1; D ambiguous. Germline V CDR1 and CDR2: MDHEN, SYDVKM. V was pared by 9 bases and J by 4 bases, with 18 bases between. This CDR3 comprises 14 residues. The CDR3 DNA sequence: TGTGCCAGTCTTACCCGGGGTTTTGGCACTGAAGCTTTCTTT. Protein sequence: CASLTRGFGTEAFF.

The genes are TRBV28 and TRBJ2-7; D may be TRBD1 (6 bases). CDR1 and CDR2 from the germline V gene are MDHEN and SYDVKM. This CDR3 has 13 amino acids. The V and J ends lost 8 bases and 0 bases respectively, with 11 bases between them. CDR3 sequence: CASRDTYSYEQYF. For the CDR3, the DNA is TGTGCCAGCCGGGACACCTACTCCTACGAGCAGTACTTC.